One T cell receptor (beta chain) is described in this entry. The source of the sample is a study of beta chain features in type 1 diabetes. Trimming pared 6 bases from V and 1 base from J, leaving 6 bases between. Looked up from germline, CDR1 is KGHSH and CDR2 is LQKENI. The CDR3 covers 12 residues. CD45RO/CCR7/CD25/CD127/CD95/CD27 sorting isolated CD4+ naive, central memory, regulatory and stem cell-like memory cells. The entirety of the isolated RNA underwent reverse transcription, so expressed TCRB transcripts were sequenced. TCRdb keeps only in-frame clones here, not all; method: immunoSEQ multiplex PCR. The sample consists of nearly 250,000 clones, over 12% of them appearing once.

The TCR originated in a woman between 40 and 50 years old in good health. The rearrangement links TRBV18 to TRBJ1-1; no clear D gene. Sample: naive CD4+ T cells from blood. The CDR3 reads CASSHSNTEAFF. As DNA, the CDR3 is TGTGCCAGCTCCCATTCGAACACTGAAGCTTTCTTT.